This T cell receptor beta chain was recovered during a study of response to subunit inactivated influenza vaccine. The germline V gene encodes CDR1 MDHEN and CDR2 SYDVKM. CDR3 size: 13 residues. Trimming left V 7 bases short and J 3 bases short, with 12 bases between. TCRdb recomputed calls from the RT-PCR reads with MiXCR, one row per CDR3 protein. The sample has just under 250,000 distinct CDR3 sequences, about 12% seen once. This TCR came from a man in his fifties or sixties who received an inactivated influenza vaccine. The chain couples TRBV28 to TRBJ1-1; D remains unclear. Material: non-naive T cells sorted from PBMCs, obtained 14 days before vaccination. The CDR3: CASTPDWDTEAFF. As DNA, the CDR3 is TGTGCCAGCACCCCCGACTGGGACACTGAAGCTTTCTTT.